Given below is one T cell receptor (beta chain) in context. This record belongs to a study of blood T cells in healthy people across ages. The CDR3 has 13 amino acids. Deletions cut 4 bases from V and 7 bases from J, with 8 bases between. The germline V gene has CDR1 MGHRA and CDR2 YSYEKL. Sample-barcoded 5' priming and a J-beta primer mix drove a second PCR of roughly 6 to 12 cycles. TCRdb passed the 5' RACE reads through MiXCR, listing each CDR3 protein once. The table shows under 2 million distinct CDR3 sequences, with almost 35% occurring only once. Sample: blood. The sequence was obtained from a woman aged 25 to 39 in good health. The rearrangement links TRBV4-1 to TRBJ1-6, with D perhaps TRBD1 (5 bases). DNA for the CDR3: TGCGCCAGCAGCCGGGCAGGGAATTCACCCCTCCACTTT. It is translated as CASSRAGNSPLHF.